This record concerns one T cell receptor (beta chain) sequence. In the original workflow: Amplification of reference gene primers was used by the study to estimate nucleated cell counts. Only in-frame clones appear in the TCRdb table, and some are missing; sequencing was by immunoSEQ multiplex PCR. Clone size and the V and J calls come from that table; the DNA yielded D and trimming. This sample carries roughly 330,000 clones, about 87% of them seen once, and the ten largest clones take about 5.7%. This sample is part of a study of blood T cell repertoires in COVID-19. The wider study: Researchers got acute and convalescent COVID-19 samples from the United States, Italy and Spain.

Germline V gene sequence: CDR1 SGHNT, CDR2 YYREEE (reference sequence). V dropped 4 bases and J dropped 5; count of bases not matched to a gene: 2. The CDR3 contains 13 residues. Study members were between roughly 18 and 100 years old and lived in 24 US regions. This chain joins TRBV5-4 and TRBJ2-5; 10 bases are a match to TRBD1. The sequenced material came from PBMCs or T cells enriched from blood (not recorded which). The source is a woman aged 25 to 39 who had recovered from COVID-19. The CDR3 is CASSMDRGETQYF. The CDR3 nucleotides read TGTGCCAGCAGCATGGACAGGGGGGAGACCCAGTACTTC.